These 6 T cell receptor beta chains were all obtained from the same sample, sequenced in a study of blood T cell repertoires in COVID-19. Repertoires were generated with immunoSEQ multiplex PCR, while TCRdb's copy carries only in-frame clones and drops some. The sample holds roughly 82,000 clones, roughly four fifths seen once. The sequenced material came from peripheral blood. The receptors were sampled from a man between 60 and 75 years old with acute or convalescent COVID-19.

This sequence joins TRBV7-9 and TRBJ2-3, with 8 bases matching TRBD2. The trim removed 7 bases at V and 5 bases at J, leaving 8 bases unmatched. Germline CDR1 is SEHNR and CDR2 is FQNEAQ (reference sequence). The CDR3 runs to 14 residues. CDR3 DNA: TGTGCCAGCAACCCCGGGACTAGTCTAGATACGCAGTATTTT. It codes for CASNPGTSLDTQYF. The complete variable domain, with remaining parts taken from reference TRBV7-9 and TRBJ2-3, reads DTGVSQNPRHKITKRGQNVTFRCDPISEHNRLYWYRQTLGQGPEFLTYFQNEAQLEKSRLLSDRFSAERPKGSFSTLEIQRTEQGDSAMYLCASNPGTSLDTQYFGPGTRLTVL.

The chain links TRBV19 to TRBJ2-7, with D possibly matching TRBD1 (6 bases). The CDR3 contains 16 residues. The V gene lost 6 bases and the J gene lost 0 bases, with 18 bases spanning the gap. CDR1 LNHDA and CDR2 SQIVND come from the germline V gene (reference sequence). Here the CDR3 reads CASSTWTAISSYEQYF. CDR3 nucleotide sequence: TGTGCCAGTAGCACCTGGACAGCGATAAGCTCCTACGAGCAGTACTTC.

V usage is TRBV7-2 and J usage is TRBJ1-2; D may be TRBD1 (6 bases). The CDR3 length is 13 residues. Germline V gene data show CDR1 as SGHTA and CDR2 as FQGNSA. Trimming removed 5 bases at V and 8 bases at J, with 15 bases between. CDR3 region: CASSPGAGDGYTF. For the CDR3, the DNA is TGTGCCAGCAGCCCAGGGGCAGGGGACGGCTACACCTTC.

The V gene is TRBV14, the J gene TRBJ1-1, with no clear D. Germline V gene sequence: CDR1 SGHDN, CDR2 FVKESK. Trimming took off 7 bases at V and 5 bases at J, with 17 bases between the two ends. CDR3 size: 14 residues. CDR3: CASNHRGKGTEAFF. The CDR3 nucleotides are TGTGCCAGCAACCACAGAGGGAAGGGAACTGAAGCTTTCTTT.

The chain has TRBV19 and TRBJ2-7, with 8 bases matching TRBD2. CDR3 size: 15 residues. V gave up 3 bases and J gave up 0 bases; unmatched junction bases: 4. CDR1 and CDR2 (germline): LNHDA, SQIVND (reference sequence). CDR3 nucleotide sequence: TGTGCCAGTAGTATCGCGGGACTAGTCTCCTACGAGCAGTACTTC. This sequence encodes CASSIAGLVSYEQYF. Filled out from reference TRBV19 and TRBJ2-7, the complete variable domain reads DGGITQSPKYLFRKEGQNVTLSCEQNLNHDAMYWYRQDPGQGLRLIYYSQIVNDFQKGDIAEGYSVSREKKESFPLTVTSAQKNPTAFYLCASSIAGLVSYEQYFGPGTRLTVT.

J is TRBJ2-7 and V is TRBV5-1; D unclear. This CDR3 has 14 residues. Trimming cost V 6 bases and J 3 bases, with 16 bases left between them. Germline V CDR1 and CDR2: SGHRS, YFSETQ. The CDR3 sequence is CASNPGDRNYEQYF. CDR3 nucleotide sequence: TGCGCCAGCAACCCGGGTGACCGAAACTACGAGCAGTACTTC.